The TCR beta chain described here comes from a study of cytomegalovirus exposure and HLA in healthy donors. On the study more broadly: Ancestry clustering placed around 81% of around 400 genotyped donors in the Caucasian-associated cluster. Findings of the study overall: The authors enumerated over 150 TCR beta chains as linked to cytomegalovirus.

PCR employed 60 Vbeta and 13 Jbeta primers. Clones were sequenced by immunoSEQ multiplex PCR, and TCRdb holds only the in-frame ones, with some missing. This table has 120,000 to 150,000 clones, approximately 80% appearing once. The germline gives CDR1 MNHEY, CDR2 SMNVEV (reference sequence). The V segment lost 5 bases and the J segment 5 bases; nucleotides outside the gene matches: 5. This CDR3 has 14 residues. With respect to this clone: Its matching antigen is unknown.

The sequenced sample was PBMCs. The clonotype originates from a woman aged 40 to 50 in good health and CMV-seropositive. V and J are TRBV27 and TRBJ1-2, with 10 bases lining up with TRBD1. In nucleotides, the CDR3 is TGTGCCAGCAGTGGACAGGGGGTCTATTATGGCTACACCTTC. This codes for CASSGQGVYYGYTF.